A single sample gave rise to the 5 T cell receptor beta chains below, sequenced in a study of cytomegalovirus exposure and HLA in healthy donors. PCR amplification relied on 60 Vbeta primers (plus 13 Jbeta primers). Produced via immunoSEQ multiplex PCR; TCRdb's table is partial and in-frame only. Seen in this sample are fewer than 130,000 clones; the ten most common clones hold about 0.59%. Sample: PBMCs. Receptor source: a man aged 45-65 years in good health and CMV-seronegative.

The rearrangement uses TRBV7-9 and TRBJ2-5; 7 nucleotides agree with TRBD1. This CDR3 has 14 amino acids. V lost 1 base to trimming and J lost 5 bases; unmatched junction nucleotides: 4. Germline CDR1 and CDR2: SEHNR and FQNEAQ (reference sequence). The CDR3 reads CASSLGQGWETQYF. The CDR3 nucleotides are TGTGCCAGCAGCTTAGGACAGGGATGGGAGACCCAGTACTTC.

This chain uses TRBV9 with TRBJ2-7, with 7 bases matching TRBD1. The V gene's germline CDR1 is SGDLS and CDR2 YYNGEE. The CDR3 runs 15 residues. V lost 0 bases, J lost 1 base, and 4 bases stayed unmatched. The CDR3 is CASSVGGTASYEQYF. The CDR3 region has the DNA TGTGCCAGCAGCGTAGGAGGGACAGCTTCCTACGAGCAGTACTTC.

The chain is built from TRBV6-5 and TRBJ2-7; TRBD1 matches at 7 bases. CDR3 size: 14 residues. J was trimmed by 2 bases and V by 5 bases; bases with no gene match: 6. Germline V gene sequence: CDR1 MNHEY, CDR2 SVGAGI. The CDR3, as DNA: TGTGCCAGCAGTAGACAGGGTAAAGCCTACGAGCAGTACTTC. It is translated as CASSRQGKAYEQYF.

The genes are TRBV6-6 and TRBJ2-7; 10 nucleotides align to TRBD2. With 5 bases clipped from V and 0 bases from J, the junction kept 4 bases outside the gene matches. This CDR3 region has 15 residues. Germline V gene sequence: CDR1 MNHNY, CDR2 SVGAGI (reference sequence). The CDR3 is CASSRTSGSSYEQYF. For the CDR3, the DNA is TGTGCCAGCAGTAGGACTAGCGGAAGCTCCTACGAGCAGTACTTC.

Of note for this clone: Other DNA sequences within the sample encode an identical CDR3. The V gene is TRBV2, the J gene TRBJ1-1, with D perhaps matching TRBD1 (5 bases). V lost 3 bases and J 1 base, leaving 6 bases between the germline ends. The germline CDR1 and CDR2 sequences are SNHLY and FYNNEI. The CDR3 loop spans 13 amino acids. The CDR3 loop reads CASSDQGNTEAFF. The CDR3 bases are TGTGCCAGCAGTGATCAGGGGAACACTGAAGCTTTCTTT.